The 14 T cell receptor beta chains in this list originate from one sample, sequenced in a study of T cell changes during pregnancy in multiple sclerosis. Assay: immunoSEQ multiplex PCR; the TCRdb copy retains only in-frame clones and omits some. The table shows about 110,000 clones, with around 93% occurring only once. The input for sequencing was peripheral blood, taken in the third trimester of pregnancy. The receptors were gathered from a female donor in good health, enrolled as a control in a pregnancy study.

The CDR3 region has the DNA TGCAGCGTTGAACCCCCGTGGACAGGGTATAACGAGCAGTACTTC. This translates into CSVEPPWTGYNEQYF. The gene calls are TRBV29-1 and TRBJ2-7, with 8 nucleotides matching TRBD1. This CDR3 has 15 amino acids. CDR1 and CDR2 from the germline V gene are SQVTM and ANQGSEA. The ends lost 2 bases at V and 5 bases at J; junction bases unmatched: 11.

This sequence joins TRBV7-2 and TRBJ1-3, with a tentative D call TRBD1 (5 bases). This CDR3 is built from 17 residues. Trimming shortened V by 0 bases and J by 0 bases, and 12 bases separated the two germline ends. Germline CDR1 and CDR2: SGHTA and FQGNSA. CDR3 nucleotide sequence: TGTGCCAGCAGCTTAGCTCCGGGACTTGACTCTGGAAACACCATATATTTT. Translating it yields CASSLAPGLDSGNTIYF.

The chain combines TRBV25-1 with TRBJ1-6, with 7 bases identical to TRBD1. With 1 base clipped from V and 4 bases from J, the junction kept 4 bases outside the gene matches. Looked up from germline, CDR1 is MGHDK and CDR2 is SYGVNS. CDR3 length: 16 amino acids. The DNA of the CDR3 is TGTGCCAGCAGTGAATCCGGGACAGTTTATAATTCACCCCTCCACTTT. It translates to CASSESGTVYNSPLHF.

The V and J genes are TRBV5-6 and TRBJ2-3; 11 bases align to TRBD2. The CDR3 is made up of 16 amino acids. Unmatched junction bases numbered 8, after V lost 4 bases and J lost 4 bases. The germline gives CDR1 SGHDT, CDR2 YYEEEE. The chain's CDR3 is CASSKLAGGWADTQYF. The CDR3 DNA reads TGTGCCAGCAGCAAGTTAGCGGGGGGGTGGGCAGATACGCAGTATTTT.

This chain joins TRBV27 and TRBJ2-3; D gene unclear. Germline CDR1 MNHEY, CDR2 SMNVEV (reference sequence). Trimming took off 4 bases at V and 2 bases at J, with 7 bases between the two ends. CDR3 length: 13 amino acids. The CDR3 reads CASSSTYTDTQYF. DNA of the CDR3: TGTGCCAGCAGTTCAACCTACACAGATACGCAGTATTTT.

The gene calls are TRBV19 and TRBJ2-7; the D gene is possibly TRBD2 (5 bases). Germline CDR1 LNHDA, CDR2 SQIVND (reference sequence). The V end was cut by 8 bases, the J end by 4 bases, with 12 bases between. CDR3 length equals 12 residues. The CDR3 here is CASSDSGYEQYF. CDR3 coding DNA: TGTGCCAGTTCGGACTCCGGATACGAGCAGTACTTC.

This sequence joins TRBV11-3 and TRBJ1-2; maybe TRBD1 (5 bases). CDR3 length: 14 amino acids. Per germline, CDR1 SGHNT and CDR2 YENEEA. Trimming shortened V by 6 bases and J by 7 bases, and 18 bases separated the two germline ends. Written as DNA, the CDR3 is TGTGCCAGCAGACAAGGATCAGGGAATACTGGCTACACCTTC. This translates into CASRQGSGNTGYTF.

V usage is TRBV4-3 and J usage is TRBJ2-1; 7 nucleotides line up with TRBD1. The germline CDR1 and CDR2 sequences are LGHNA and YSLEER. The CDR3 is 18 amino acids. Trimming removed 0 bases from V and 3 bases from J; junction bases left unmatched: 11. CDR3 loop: CASSQDAAGGSLYNEQFF. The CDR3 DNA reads TGCGCCAGCAGCCAAGATGCGGCAGGGGGTTCTCTCTACAATGAGCAGTTCTTC.

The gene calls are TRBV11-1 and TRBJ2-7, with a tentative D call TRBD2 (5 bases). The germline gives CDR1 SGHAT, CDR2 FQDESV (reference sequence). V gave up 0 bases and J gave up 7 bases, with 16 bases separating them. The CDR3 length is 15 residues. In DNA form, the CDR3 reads TGTGCCAGCAGCTTAGCGCGCGACTACCAACAAGAGCAGTACTTC. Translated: CASSLARDYQQEQYF.

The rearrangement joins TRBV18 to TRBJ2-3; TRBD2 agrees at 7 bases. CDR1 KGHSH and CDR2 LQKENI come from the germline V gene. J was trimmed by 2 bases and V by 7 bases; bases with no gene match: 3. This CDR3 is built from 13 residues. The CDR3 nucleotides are TGTGCCAGCTGCGGGGGAACCACAGATACGCAGTATTTT. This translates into CASCGGTTDTQYF.

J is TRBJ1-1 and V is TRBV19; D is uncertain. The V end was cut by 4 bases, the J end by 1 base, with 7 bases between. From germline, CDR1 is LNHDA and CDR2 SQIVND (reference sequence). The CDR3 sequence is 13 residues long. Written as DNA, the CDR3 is TGTGCCAGTAGTAAACCGAGGAACACTGAAGCTTTCTTT. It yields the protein CASSKPRNTEAFF.

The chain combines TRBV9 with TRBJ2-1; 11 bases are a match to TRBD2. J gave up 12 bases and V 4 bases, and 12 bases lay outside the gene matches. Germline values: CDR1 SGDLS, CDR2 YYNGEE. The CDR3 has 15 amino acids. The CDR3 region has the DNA TGTGCCAGCAGCTTCAGACTAGCGGGGAACAGTGGGCAGTTCTTC. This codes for CASSFRLAGNSGQFF.

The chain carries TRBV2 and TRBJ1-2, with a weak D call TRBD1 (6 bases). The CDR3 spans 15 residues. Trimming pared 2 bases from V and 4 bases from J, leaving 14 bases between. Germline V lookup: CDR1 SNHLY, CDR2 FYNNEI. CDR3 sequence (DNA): TGTGCCAGCAGTGAAATCAAGGACAGCATCTATGGCTACACCTTC. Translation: CASSEIKDSIYGYTF.

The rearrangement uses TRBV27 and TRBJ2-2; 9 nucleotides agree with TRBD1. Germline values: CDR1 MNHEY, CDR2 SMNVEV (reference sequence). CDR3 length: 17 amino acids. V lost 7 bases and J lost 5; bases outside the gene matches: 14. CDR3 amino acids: CASKRRPGQGITGELFF. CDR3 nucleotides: TGTGCCAGCAAACGCCGTCCGGGACAGGGAATAACCGGGGAGCTGTTTTTT.